This T cell receptor (beta chain) came from a study of tumor-infiltrating lymphocytes in primary liver carcinoma (dated by TCRdb to between 2016 and 2019). Turning to the overall study: Hepatocellular carcinoma (four) or combined HCC and intrahepatic cholangiocarcinoma (one) was present in the five patients, who were three men and two women aged 30 to 69 years. The five patients had tumors staged T1-T3 N0M0, with maximum diameters ranging from about 4.2 to 11 cm. Samples yielded roughly 3.5 to 8 million productive TCRbeta reads; read depth did not differ significantly between tissue types. TCRbeta repertoire sequencing covered 35 specimens from 5 patients: around 25 tumor regions, 5 adjacent noncancerous liver tissues and 5 peripheral blood samples. Technical replicate repertoires showed high reproducibility, with mean shared-clone rates approximately 0.89 and correlation coefficients above 0.95. For each liver tumor, the study sampled five regions along with adjacent normal tissue and blood, and applied TCRbeta repertoire sequencing, expression microarrays and whole-exome sequencing.

On this clonotype: It lacks a known antigen. A much larger clonotype is one base distant, so this may be a read error.

What the research found in general, with its limitations: Since the samples were bulk and unsorted, there was no way to compare CD4+ and CD8+ T cell repertoires. The top 250 clones made up a significantly larger repertoire fraction in tumors than in blood (p = 0.039). Pairs of tumor regions showed greater repertoire overlap (mean 36%) than tumor-adjacent pairs (17%) or tumor-blood pairs (approximately 15%), which is consistent with antigen-driven expansion. Only a few patients were included in the study, and the authors note that the findings should be validated in a larger study. Because only the TCR beta chain was sequenced and unpaired alpha chains were not captured, true repertoire diversity is likely underestimated.

TCRbeta-specific cDNA was reverse-transcribed from approximately 500 ng total RNA using a constant-region primer and ProtoScript II reverse transcriptase. Construction of the TCRbeta libraries relied on three nested rounds of multiplex PCR, following a slightly modified ARM-PCR procedure. Each of the first two PCR rounds ran for roughly 9 cycles using multiplex TRBV1-TRBV30 forward primers together with a Cbeta reverse primer. Sample barcodes and Illumina adapters were added in a final 25-cycle PCR with Deep VentR polymerase. Amplicons of 200-500 bp were gel-purified with a QIAquick gel extraction kit before sequencing. The TCRbeta amplicons were sequenced with 250-bp paired-end reads on an Illumina HiSeq 2500. The authors' analysis ran thus. Trimmomatic v0.33 was used to quality-trim the reads, and FLASH v1.2.11 was used to merge paired reads so that full CDR3 sequences could be recovered. MiGEC v1.2.1b assigned V, D and J germline segments to the rearranged TCRbeta sequences. Clonotype statistics, along with Shannon-Wiener diversity indices, were calculated using VDJtools v1.0.0. Except for diversity analysis, only each sample's 250 most abundant clonotypes were used in subsequent analyses to reduce sampling bias. TCRdb trimmed the raw reads at Q25, called clones with MiXCR and kept productive beta chains. Under each unique CDR3 protein, matching rows form one entry showing the most common genes and DNA. These V and J calls derive from TCRdb rather than the authors' analysis. The table for this sample lists tens of thousands of distinct CDR3 sequences; more than 60% of them were counted only once. The top ten clones comprise about 38% of the sample.

The germline V gene encodes CDR1 SEHNR and CDR2 FQNEAQ (reference sequence). The CDR3 spans 16 residues, from the cysteine through the phenylalanine. Only the CDR3 portion is preserved as DNA: 48 bases, with reading frame beginning at the first base. Total RNA and DNA were co-extracted from about 19-30 mg of bulk tissue with the AllPrep DNA/RNA mini kit, without cell sorting. Surgical resection was performed in China between November 2015 and early 2016 on about 5 patients with histopathologically diagnosed primary liver carcinoma. At the time of sampling, the patients had chronic HBV infection and had not received any treatment. Fresh tumor and adjacent tissue pieces were bisected, with one half stored in RNAlater at -80 degrees C and the other half sent for histology.

The chain is encoded by TRBV7-9 joined to TRBJ2-1, with the identity of the D gene unclear. The sequencing sample was made of tumor-adjacent normal liver tissue. The source is a woman aged 30 to 39 with primary liver carcinoma and hepatitis B virus infection. The CDR3: CASSARAVTSYNGQFF. The base sequence is TGTGCCAGCAGCGCCCGGGCGGTAACCTCCTACAATGGGCAGTTCTTC.